A selection of T cell receptor beta chains follows, all from one sample in a study of shared clonotypes between healthy human individuals. The protocol was immunoSEQ multiplex PCR, while the TCRdb copy is restricted to in-frame clones and leaves out a portion. The sample records roughly 2,000,000 clones, 90% to 95% being singletons. The sequenced sample was naive CD8+ T cells from PBMCs. These receptors came from a man younger than 30 in good health. Some clones in this sample may be carry-over from other donors' samples. CDR3s include the opening cysteine and the closing phenylalanine or tryptophan. D genes are given only for firm matches.

D: NA
J: TRBJ2-2
V: TRBV27
CDR3: CASSLGGLGTGELFF

D: TRBD2
J: TRBJ2-7
V: TRBV5-4
CDR3: CASSLVPSGRREQYF

D: TRBD2
J: TRBJ2-5
V: TRBV5-1
CDR3: CASSTTSGTQETQYF

D: NA
J: TRBJ2-3
V: TRBV10-2
CDR3: CASIGLSITDTQYF

D: TRBD2
J: TRBJ2-7
V: TRBV27
CDR3: CASSLLAGGAEQYF

D: TRBD1
J: TRBJ1-1
V: TRBV7-3
CDR3: CASSLGQYTEAFF

D: NA
J: TRBJ1-2
V: TRBV28
CDR3: CASSLYPPRRQQDGYTF

D: TRBD1
J: TRBJ1-1
V: TRBV11-2
CDR3: CATRGGLELGTEAFF

D: TRBD1
J: TRBJ2-5
V: TRBV7-7
CDR3: CASSTGVDETQYF

D: NA
J: TRBJ1-6
V: TRBV4-1
CDR3: CASSQREDSPLHF

D: NA
J: TRBJ2-3
V: TRBV9
CDR3: CASSLSTDTQYF

D: NA
J: TRBJ2-2
V: TRBV9
CDR3: CASSDGHDRLKNTGELFF

D: TRBD2
J: TRBJ2-1
V: TRBV5-1
CDR3: CASSFLLAGNYNEQFF

D: NA
J: TRBJ2-3
V: TRBV5-4
CDR3: CATETTKLTSSTDTQYF

D: NA
J: TRBJ2-3
V: TRBV29-1
CDR3: CSAYRVGTDTQYF

D: TRBD1
J: TRBJ1-5
V: TRBV27
CDR3: CASSFPSDRADNQPQHF

D: NA
J: TRBJ2-5
V: TRBV28
CDR3: CASSLLTGRPETQYF

D: TRBD2
J: TRBJ2-1
V: TRBV9
CDR3: CASSPSGRAYYEQFF

D: TRBD1
J: TRBJ1-1
V: TRBV4-3
CDR3: CASSLDRGNTEAFF

D: NA
J: TRBJ1-5
V: TRBV29-1
CDR3: CSVPGSGNQPQHF

D: NA
J: TRBJ1-5
V: TRBV18
CDR3: CASSPPQGGQPQHF

D: NA
J: TRBJ2-3
V: TRBV28
CDR3: CASSLLTGSGTDTQYF

D: TRBD2
J: TRBJ2-3
V: TRBV5-8
CDR3: CASSLGTSGSFLDTQYF

D: NA
J: TRBJ1-2
V: TRBV27
CDR3: CASTGGYGYTF

D: TRBD1
J: TRBJ2-7
V: TRBV27
CDR3: CASSLSSTGVDYEQYF

D: NA
J: TRBJ2-5
V: TRBV28
CDR3: CASSFSRINQETQYF

D: NA
J: TRBJ1-4
V: TRBV6-1
CDR3: CASNEKLFF